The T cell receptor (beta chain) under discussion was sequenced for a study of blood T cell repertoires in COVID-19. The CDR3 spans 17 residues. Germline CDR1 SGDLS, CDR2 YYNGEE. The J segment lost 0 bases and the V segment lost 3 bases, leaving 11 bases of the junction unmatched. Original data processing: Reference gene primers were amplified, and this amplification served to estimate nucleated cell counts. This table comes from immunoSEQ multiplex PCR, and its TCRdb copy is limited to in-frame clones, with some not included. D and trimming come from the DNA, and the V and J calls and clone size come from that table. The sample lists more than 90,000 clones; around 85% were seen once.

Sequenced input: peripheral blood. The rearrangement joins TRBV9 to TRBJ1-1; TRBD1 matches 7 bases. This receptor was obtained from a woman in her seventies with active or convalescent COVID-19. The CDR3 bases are TGTGCCAGCAGCGCCGTAGGGGGCGCCCGGATGAACACTGAAGCTTTCTTT. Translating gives CASSAVGGARMNTEAFF. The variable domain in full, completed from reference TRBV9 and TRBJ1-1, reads DSGVTQTPKHLITATGQRVTLRCSPRSGDLSVYWYQQSLDQGLQFLIQYYNGEERAKGNILERFSAQQFPDLHSELNLSSLELGDSALYFCASSAVGGARMNTEAFFGQGTRLTVV.